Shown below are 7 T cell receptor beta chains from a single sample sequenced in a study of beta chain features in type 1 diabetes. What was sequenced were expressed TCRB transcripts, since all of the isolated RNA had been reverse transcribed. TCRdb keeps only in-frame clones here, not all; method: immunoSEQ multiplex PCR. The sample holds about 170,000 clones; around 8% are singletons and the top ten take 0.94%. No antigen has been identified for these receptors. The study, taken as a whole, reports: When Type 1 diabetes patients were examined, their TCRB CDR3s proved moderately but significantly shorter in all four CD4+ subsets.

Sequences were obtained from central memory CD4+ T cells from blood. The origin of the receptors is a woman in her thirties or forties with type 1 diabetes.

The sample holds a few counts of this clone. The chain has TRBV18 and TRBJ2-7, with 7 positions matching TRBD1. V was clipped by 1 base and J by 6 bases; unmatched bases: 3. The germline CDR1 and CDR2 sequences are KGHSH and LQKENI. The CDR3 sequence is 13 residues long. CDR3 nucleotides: TGTGCCAGCTCACCACAGAACAGGGGCGAGCAGTACTTC. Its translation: CASSPQNRGEQYF.

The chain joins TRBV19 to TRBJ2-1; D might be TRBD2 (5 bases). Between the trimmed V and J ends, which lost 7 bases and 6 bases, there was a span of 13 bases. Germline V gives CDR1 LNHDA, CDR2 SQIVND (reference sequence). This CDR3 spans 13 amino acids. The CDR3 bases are TGTGCCAGTAATTGGGGAGCGAGCAATGAGCAGTTCTTC. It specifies CASNWGASNEQFF.

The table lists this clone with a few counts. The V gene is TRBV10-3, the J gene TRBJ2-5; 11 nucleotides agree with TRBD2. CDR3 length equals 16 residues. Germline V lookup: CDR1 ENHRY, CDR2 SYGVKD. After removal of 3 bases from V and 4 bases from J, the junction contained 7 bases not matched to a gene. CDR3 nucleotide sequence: TGTGCCATCAGTGACCCACTCGGACTAGCGGGAGAGACCCAGTACTTC. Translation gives CAISDPLGLAGETQYF.

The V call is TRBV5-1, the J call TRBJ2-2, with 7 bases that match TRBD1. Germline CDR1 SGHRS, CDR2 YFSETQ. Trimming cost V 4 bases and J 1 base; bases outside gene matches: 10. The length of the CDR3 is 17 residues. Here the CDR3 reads CASSPRTGRENTGELFF. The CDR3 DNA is TGCGCCAGCAGCCCTCGGACAGGACGCGAGAACACCGGGGAGCTGTTTTTT.

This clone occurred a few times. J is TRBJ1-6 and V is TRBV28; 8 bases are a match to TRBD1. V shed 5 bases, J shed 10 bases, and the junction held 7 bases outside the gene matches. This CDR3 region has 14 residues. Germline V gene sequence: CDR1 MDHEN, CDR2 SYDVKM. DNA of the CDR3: TGTGCCAGCAGTCCCGGACAGGGAGGCTCACCCCTCCACTTT. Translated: CASSPGQGGSPLHF.

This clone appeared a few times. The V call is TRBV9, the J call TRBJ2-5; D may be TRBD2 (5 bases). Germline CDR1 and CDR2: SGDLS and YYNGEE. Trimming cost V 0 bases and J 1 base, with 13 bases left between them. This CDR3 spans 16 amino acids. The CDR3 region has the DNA TGTGCCAGCAGCGTAGCGAGCGGTGCGGCCCAAGAGACCCAGTACTTC. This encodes CASSVASGAAQETQYF.

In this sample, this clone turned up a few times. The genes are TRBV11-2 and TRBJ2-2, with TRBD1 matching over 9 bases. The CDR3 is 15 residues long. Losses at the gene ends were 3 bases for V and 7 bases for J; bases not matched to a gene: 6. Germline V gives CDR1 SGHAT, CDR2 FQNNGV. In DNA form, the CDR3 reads TGTGCCAGCAGCTTGCAGGGACAGGGTAGCGGGGAGCTGTTTTTT. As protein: CASSLQGQGSGELFF.